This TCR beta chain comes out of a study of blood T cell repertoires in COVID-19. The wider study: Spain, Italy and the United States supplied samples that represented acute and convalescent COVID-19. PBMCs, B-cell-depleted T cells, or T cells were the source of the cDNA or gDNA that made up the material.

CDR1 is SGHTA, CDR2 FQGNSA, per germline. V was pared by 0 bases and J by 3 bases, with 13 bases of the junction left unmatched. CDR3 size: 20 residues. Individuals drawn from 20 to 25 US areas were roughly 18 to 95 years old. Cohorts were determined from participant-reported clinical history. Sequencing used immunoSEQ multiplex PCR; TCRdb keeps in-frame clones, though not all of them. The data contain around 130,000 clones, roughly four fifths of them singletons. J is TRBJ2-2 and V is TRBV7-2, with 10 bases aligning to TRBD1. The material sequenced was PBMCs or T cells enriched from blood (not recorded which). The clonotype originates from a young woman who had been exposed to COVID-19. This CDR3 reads CASSLAVGLGTGADTGELFF. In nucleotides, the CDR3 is TGTGCCAGCAGCTTAGCGGTGGGTCTCGGGACAGGGGCGGACACCGGGGAGCTGTTTTTT.